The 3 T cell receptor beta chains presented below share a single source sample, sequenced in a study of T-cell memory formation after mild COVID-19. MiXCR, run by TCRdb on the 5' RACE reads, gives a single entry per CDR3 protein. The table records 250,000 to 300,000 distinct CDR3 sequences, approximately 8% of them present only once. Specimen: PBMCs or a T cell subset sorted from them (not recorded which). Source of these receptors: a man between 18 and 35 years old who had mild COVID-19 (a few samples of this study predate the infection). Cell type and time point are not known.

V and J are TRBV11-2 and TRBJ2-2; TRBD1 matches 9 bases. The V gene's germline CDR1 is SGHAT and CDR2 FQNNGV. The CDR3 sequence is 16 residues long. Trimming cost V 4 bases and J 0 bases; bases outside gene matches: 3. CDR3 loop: CASSSYRGPNTGELFF. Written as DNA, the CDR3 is TGTGCCAGCAGCTCTTACAGGGGGCCGAACACCGGGGAGCTGTTTTTT.

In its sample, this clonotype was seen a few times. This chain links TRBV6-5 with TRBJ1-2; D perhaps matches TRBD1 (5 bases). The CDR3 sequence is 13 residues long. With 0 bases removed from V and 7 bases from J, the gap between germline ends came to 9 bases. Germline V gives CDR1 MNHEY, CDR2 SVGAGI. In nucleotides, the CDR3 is TGTGCCAGCAGTTACTCCAGGGTCCGTGGCTACACCTTC. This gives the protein CASSYSRVRGYTF.

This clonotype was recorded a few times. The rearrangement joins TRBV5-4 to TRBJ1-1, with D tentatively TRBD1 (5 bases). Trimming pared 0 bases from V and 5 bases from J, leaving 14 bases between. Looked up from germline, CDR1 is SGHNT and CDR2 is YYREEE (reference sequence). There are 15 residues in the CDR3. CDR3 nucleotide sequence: TGTGCCAGCAGCTTGGGTACGGGGGTTAAGACTGAAGCTTTCTTT. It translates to CASSLGTGVKTEAFF.